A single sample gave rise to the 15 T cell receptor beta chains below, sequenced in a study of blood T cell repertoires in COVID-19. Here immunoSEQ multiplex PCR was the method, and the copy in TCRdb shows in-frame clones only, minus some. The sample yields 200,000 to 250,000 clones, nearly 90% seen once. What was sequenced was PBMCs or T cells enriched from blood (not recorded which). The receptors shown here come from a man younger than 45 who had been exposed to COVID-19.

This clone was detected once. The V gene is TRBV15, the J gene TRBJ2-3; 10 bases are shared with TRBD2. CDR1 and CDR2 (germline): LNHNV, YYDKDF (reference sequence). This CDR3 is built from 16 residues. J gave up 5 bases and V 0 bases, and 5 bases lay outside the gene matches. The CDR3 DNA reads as TGTGCCACCAGCAGAGACCCCAGCGGGGGGGAAGATACGCAGTATTTT. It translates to CATSRDPSGGEDTQYF.

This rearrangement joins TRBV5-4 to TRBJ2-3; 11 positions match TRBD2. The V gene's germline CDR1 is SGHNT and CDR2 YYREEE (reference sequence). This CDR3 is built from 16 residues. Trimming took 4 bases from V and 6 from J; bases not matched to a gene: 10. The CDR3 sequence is CASSLRLAGGPDTQYF. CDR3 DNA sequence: TGTGCCAGCAGCCTTCGGTTAGCGGGGGGGCCGGATACGCAGTATTTT.

CDR3 bases: TGTGCCAGCAGTTACCGGGGGAAGCAGTTCTTC. Translation gives CASSYRGKQFF. The rearrangement uses TRBV27 and TRBJ2-1; tentatively, D is TRBD2 (6 bases). The CDR3 contains 11 residues. V gave up 4 bases and J gave up 11 bases, with 9 bases separating them. Germline values: CDR1 MNHEY, CDR2 SMNVEV (reference sequence).

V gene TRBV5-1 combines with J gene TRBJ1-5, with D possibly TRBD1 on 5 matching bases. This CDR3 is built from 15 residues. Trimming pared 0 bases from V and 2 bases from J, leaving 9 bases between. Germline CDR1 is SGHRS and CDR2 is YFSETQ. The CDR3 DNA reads TGCGCCAGCAGCTTGGTGGGGGAGGGCAATCAGCCCCAGCATTTT. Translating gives CASSLVGEGNQPQHF.

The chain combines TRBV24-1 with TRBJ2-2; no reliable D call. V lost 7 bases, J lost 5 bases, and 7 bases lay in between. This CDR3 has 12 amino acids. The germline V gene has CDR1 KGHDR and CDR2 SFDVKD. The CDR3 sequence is CATSHGTGELFF. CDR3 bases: TGTGCCACCAGCCACGGGACCGGGGAGCTGTTTTTT.

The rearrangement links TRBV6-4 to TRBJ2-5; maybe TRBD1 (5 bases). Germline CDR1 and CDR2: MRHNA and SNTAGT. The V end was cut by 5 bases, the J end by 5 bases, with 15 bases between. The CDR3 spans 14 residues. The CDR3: CASSYQGRDETQYF. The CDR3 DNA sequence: TGTGCCAGCAGTTACCAGGGAAGGGATGAGACCCAGTACTTC.

The chain's CDR3 is CASSWLGAPLHF. In DNA form, the CDR3 reads TGTGCCAGCAGTTGGTTGGGAGCACCCCTCCACTTT. V and J are TRBV6-5 and TRBJ1-6; D unclear. Germline loops: CDR1 MNHEY, CDR2 SVGAGI. Trimming removed 4 bases from V and 11 bases from J, with 9 bases in between. This CDR3 region has 12 residues.

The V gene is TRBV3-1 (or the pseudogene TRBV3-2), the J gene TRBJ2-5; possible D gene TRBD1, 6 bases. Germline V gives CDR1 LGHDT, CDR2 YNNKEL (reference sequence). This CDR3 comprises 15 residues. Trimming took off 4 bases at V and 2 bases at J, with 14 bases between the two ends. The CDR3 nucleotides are TGTGCCAGCAGCCCCTTGGACAGAAAGCAAGAGACCCAGTACTTC. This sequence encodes CASSPLDRKQETQYF.

The CDR3 DNA reads TGCAGCGGACGGCCAGGGTATAGCAATCAGCCCCAGCATTTT. It yields the protein CSGRPGYSNQPQHF. V gene TRBV29-1 combines with J gene TRBJ1-5; possible D gene TRBD1, 5 bases. The CDR3 is made up of 14 amino acids. V was clipped by 7 bases and J by 0 bases, with 13 bases between them. The V gene's germline CDR1 is SQVTM and CDR2 ANQGSEA. The whole variable domain, filled in from reference TRBV29-1 and TRBJ1-5, reads SAVISQKPSRDICQRGTSLTIQCQVDSQVTMMFWYRQQPGQSLTLIATANQGSEATYESGFVIDKFPISRPNLTFSTLTVSNMSPEDSSIYLCSGRPGYSNQPQHFGDGTRLSIL.

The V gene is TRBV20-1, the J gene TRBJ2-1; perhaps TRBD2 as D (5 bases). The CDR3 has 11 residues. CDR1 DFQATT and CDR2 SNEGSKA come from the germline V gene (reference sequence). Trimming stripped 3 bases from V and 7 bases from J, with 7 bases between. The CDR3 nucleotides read TGCAGTGCTAGTAGGAGGAATGAGCAGTTCTTC. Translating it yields CSASRRNEQFF.

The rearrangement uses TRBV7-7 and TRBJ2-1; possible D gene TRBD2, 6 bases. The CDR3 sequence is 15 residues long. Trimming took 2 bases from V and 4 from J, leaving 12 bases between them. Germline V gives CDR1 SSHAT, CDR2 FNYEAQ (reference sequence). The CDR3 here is CASSLRSGTYNEQFF. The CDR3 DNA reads TGTGCCAGCAGCTTAAGGTCCGGGACTTACAATGAGCAGTTCTTC.

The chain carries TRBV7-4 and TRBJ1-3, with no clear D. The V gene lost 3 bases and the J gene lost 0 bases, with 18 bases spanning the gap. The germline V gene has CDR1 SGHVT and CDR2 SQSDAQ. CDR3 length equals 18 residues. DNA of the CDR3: TGTGCCAGCAGCTTCTTCCTCCGCCGCGAAAACTCTGGAAACACCATATATTTT. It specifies CASSFFLRRENSGNTIYF.

CDR3 bases: TGTGCCAGCAGCAGTGATGGGGGACATTCAGATACGCAGTATTTT. Translating gives CASSSDGGHSDTQYF. The V gene is TRBV6-4, the J gene TRBJ2-3, with D maybe TRBD1 (6 bases). The CDR3 is made up of 15 amino acids. CDR1 is MRHNA, CDR2 SNTAGT, per germline. Trimming pared 6 bases from V and 4 bases from J, leaving 17 bases between.

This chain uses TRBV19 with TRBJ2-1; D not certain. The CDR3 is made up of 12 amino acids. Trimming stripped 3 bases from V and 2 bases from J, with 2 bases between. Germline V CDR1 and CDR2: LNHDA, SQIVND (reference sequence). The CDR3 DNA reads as TGTGCCAGTAGTATCACCTACAATGAGCAGTTCTTC. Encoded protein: CASSITYNEQFF.

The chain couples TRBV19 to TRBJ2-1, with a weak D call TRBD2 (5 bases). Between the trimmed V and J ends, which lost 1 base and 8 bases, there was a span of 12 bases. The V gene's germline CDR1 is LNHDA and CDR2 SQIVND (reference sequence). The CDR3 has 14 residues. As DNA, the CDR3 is TGTGCCAGTAGTATAGGGACTCCCGGGGATGAGCAGTTCTTC. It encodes CASSIGTPGDEQFF.